This T cell receptor beta chain was recovered during a study of monozygotic twins with inflammatory bowel disease. Study observations and caveats: Lower TCRbeta diversity (inverse Simpson) was seen in IBD patients than in healthy co-twins.

Generation of cDNA took place in eight separate reactions per sample. TCRdb re-called the 5' RACE reads, yielding one record per CDR3 amino acid sequence without DNA. Recorded for this sample: about 160,000 distinct CDR3 sequences. With respect to this clonotype: As yet, its antigen is unknown.

This CDR3 is built from 15 residues. The germline V gene has CDR1 SGHTA and CDR2 FQGTGA. This TCR derives from a human donor with ulcerative colitis or Crohn's disease, or a healthy co-twin of an affected twin (not recorded which). The chain couples TRBV7-3 to TRBJ2-1. Source material: blood. The CDR3 spells CASSLHPSSYNEQFF. Filled out from reference TRBV7-3 and TRBJ2-1, the complete variable domain reads GAGVSQTPSNKVTEKGKYVELRCDPISGHTALYWYRQSLGQGPEFLIYFQGTGAADDSGLPNDRFFAVRPEGSVSTLKIQRTERGDSAVYLCASSLHPSSYNEQFFGPGTRLTVL.